This T cell receptor beta chain emerged from a study of Ad26.COV2.S vaccination and SARS-CoV-2 variants. Background on the study: The donor belonged to the COV1001 Ad26.COV2.S trial arm.

Whole-study results and caveats: Spike-specific TCR breadth ran higher among vaccine recipients than placebo recipients.

Treatment denoted: some 20 received Ad26.COV2.S at low or high dose, single or two shots; 5 received placebo; per-sample allocation not given. Repertoires come from day 63 after the first vaccine or placebo injection. Donor was an adult aged 18-55 years in Boston. The table came from immunoSEQ multiplex PCR; TCRdb's copy has only in-frame clones and leaves some out. The data show 380,000 or so clones, about 88% seen once. Details on this clone: Its antigen is currently unknown.

The sequence came from a person aged 18-65 years who received the Ad26.COV2.S COVID-19 vaccine or a placebo. The sample consisted of peripheral blood, taken in a trial of Ad26.COV2.S vaccine versus placebo.

In DNA, the CDR3 is TGCGCCAGCAGCAACGACCAGCTAAGCACAGATACGCAGTATTTT. It yields the protein CASSNDQLSTDTQYF. The genes are TRBV4-3 and TRBJ2-3; D is uncertain. The germline V and J ends were trimmed by 5 bases and 0 bases, with 12 bases remaining between them. Germline V gene data show CDR1 as LGHNA and CDR2 as YSLEER. The length of the CDR3 is 15 residues.